This T cell receptor (beta chain) came from a study of blood T cell repertoires in COVID-19. Study in general: Samples of COVID-19 (acute and convalescent) were obtained from the United States, Italy and Spain. T cells, B-cell-depleted T cells, or PBMCs provided the cDNA or gDNA that served as material.

Enrolment of Seattle patients took place during active infection, and they were followed longitudinally. In the source study's methods: Amplification with reference gene primers provided the estimates of nucleated cell counts. The protocol was immunoSEQ multiplex PCR, while the TCRdb copy is restricted to in-frame clones and leaves out a portion. V, J and clone size derive from that table, while D and trimming were established from the DNA sequence. The profile shows some 300,000 clones, roughly 90% of them singletons. Looked up from germline, CDR1 is MDHEN and CDR2 is SYDVKM. V dropped 9 bases and J dropped 3 bases, with 14 bases sitting between them. This CDR3 has 13 amino acids.

Specimen: peripheral blood. V and J are TRBV28 and TRBJ1-2; D may be TRBD1 (6 bases). This clonotype was obtained from a woman in her forties with COVID-19, enrolled during active disease. Here the CDR3 reads CASTSGVHYGYTF. As DNA, the CDR3 is TGTGCCAGTACATCAGGGGTCCACTATGGCTACACCTTC.